What follows are 3 T cell receptor beta chains derived from one specimen sequenced in a study of beta chain features in type 1 diabetes. All of the isolated RNA was reverse transcribed, so expressed TCRB transcripts were sequenced. The assay was immunoSEQ multiplex PCR, and TCRdb's table has in-frame clones only and misses some. This sample carries 860,000 or so clones, 17% of them seen once, and the ten largest clones take around 0.02%. The sample was naive CD4+ T cells from blood. These receptors were taken from a woman younger than 35 in good health.

This clone was recorded a few times. This chain joins TRBV7-2 and TRBJ1-2; D is uncertain. Trimming removed 1 base from V and 4 bases from J, with 7 bases in between. Germline CDR1 is SGHTA and CDR2 is FQGNSA. There are 13 residues in the CDR3. The CDR3, as DNA: TGTGCCAGCAGCTTAGATGGTCCCTATGGCTACACCTTC. It codes for CASSLDGPYGYTF.

The chain carries TRBV27 and TRBJ2-1, with 9 bases matching TRBD2. V shed 5 bases and J 4 bases; nucleotides not matched to a gene: 6. Germline assignment: CDR1 MNHEY and CDR2 SMNVEV (reference sequence). The CDR3 totals 15 residues. CDR3 nucleotides: TGTGCCAGCAGTCTTGAGACTAGCGGTTACAATGAGCAGTTCTTC. It encodes CASSLETSGYNEQFF.

This clone was counted a few times. V usage is TRBV7-9 and J usage is TRBJ1-2; D is ambiguous. V lost 1 base to trimming and J lost 8 bases, with 8 bases between them. The V gene's germline CDR1 is SEHNR and CDR2 FQNEAQ (reference sequence). The CDR3 loop spans 12 amino acids. The DNA for the CDR3 is TGTGCCAGCAGCTTAGAAGGGTTAGGCTACACCTTC. This encodes CASSLEGLGYTF.